The 6 T cell receptor beta chains listed next were all sequenced from one sample in a study of cytomegalovirus exposure and HLA in healthy donors. This PCR relied on a set of 60 Vbeta primers and 13 Jbeta primers. Data came from immunoSEQ multiplex PCR; TCRdb stores just in-frame clones and leaves some out. This sample yields 200,000 to 250,000 clones, of which roughly four fifths are seen a single time; 2.5% to 3.5% belongs to the top ten. Sequenced: PBMCs. The receptor source for this set is a woman between 35 and 50 years old in good health and CMV-seronegative.

The rearrangement uses TRBV2 and TRBJ2-2; a possible D gene is TRBD2 (5 bases). Germline values: CDR1 SNHLY, CDR2 FYNNEI. The CDR3 loop spans 14 amino acids. V was shortened by 5 bases and J by 5 bases, with 12 bases between the two germline ends. The CDR3 loop is CASSNDYKTGELFF. The DNA for the CDR3 is TGTGCCAGCAGTAACGACTACAAAACCGGGGAGCTGTTTTTT. Using reference TRBV2 and TRBJ2-2 for the parts outside the CDR3, the full variable domain is EPEVTQTPSHQVTQMGQEVILRCVPISNHLYFYWYRQILGQKVEFLVSFYNNEISEKSEIFDDQFSVERPDGSNFTLKIRSTKLEDSAMYFCASSNDYKTGELFFGEGSRLTVL.

This clone was observed a few times. J is TRBJ2-7 and V is TRBV21-1; TRBD1, the table's D call, was not compared with the DNA. TRBV21-1 is shown as a pseudogene. CDR3 length equals 13 residues. CDR3 sequence reads: CASSKSHRSPQYF. CDR3 coding DNA: TGTGCCAGCAGCAAAAGCCACAGGTCGCCGCAGTACTTC.

The DNA for the CDR3 is TGTGCCAGCAGCCTCCCTCGAACAGGGGGCCTCTCTGGGGCCAACGTCCTGACTTTC. It translates to CASSLPRTGGLSGANVLTF. The chain joins TRBV7-9 to TRBJ2-6; 9 nucleotides align to TRBD1. Trimming at V came to 5 bases and at J to 0 bases, leaving 11 bases not matched to a gene. Germline V gene lookup returns CDR1 SEHNR and CDR2 FQNEAQ (reference sequence). This CDR3 has 19 amino acids.

This clone came up once. The gene calls are TRBV2 and TRBJ2-7; TRBD2 is a possible D gene (6 bases). The CDR3 contains 15 residues. CDR1 is SNHLY, CDR2 FYNNEI, per germline. Trimming shortened V by 3 bases and J by 2 bases, and 14 bases separated the two germline ends. For the CDR3, the DNA is TGTGCCAGCAGTGACCTTAGCGGACCAACCTACGAGCAGTACTTC. It encodes CASSDLSGPTYEQYF. The whole variable domain, filled in from reference TRBV2 and TRBJ2-7, reads EPEVTQTPSHQVTQMGQEVILRCVPISNHLYFYWYRQILGQKVEFLVSFYNNEISEKSEIFDDQFSVERPDGSNFTLKIRSTKLEDSAMYFCASSDLSGPTYEQYFGPGTRLTVT.

V usage is TRBV18 and J usage is TRBJ1-1; D unresolved. Germline-derived CDR1 and CDR2 are KGHSH and LQKENI. This CDR3 comprises 12 residues. The V and J ends lost 2 bases and 10 bases respectively, with 11 bases between them. CDR3 protein: CASSPDFSAAFF. The CDR3 nucleotides read TGTGCCAGCTCACCAGACTTCTCGGCAGCTTTCTTT.

The chain employs TRBV7-9 and TRBJ1-1; D gene ambiguous. Germline CDR1 reads SEHNR; CDR2 reads FQNEAQ (reference sequence). The CDR3 extends over 14 amino acids. V lost 3 bases to trimming and J lost 6 bases, with 14 bases between them. CDR3 protein: CASSLEHTGSEAFF. Here the CDR3 DNA reads TGTGCCAGCAGCTTGGAACACACGGGATCTGAAGCTTTCTTT.